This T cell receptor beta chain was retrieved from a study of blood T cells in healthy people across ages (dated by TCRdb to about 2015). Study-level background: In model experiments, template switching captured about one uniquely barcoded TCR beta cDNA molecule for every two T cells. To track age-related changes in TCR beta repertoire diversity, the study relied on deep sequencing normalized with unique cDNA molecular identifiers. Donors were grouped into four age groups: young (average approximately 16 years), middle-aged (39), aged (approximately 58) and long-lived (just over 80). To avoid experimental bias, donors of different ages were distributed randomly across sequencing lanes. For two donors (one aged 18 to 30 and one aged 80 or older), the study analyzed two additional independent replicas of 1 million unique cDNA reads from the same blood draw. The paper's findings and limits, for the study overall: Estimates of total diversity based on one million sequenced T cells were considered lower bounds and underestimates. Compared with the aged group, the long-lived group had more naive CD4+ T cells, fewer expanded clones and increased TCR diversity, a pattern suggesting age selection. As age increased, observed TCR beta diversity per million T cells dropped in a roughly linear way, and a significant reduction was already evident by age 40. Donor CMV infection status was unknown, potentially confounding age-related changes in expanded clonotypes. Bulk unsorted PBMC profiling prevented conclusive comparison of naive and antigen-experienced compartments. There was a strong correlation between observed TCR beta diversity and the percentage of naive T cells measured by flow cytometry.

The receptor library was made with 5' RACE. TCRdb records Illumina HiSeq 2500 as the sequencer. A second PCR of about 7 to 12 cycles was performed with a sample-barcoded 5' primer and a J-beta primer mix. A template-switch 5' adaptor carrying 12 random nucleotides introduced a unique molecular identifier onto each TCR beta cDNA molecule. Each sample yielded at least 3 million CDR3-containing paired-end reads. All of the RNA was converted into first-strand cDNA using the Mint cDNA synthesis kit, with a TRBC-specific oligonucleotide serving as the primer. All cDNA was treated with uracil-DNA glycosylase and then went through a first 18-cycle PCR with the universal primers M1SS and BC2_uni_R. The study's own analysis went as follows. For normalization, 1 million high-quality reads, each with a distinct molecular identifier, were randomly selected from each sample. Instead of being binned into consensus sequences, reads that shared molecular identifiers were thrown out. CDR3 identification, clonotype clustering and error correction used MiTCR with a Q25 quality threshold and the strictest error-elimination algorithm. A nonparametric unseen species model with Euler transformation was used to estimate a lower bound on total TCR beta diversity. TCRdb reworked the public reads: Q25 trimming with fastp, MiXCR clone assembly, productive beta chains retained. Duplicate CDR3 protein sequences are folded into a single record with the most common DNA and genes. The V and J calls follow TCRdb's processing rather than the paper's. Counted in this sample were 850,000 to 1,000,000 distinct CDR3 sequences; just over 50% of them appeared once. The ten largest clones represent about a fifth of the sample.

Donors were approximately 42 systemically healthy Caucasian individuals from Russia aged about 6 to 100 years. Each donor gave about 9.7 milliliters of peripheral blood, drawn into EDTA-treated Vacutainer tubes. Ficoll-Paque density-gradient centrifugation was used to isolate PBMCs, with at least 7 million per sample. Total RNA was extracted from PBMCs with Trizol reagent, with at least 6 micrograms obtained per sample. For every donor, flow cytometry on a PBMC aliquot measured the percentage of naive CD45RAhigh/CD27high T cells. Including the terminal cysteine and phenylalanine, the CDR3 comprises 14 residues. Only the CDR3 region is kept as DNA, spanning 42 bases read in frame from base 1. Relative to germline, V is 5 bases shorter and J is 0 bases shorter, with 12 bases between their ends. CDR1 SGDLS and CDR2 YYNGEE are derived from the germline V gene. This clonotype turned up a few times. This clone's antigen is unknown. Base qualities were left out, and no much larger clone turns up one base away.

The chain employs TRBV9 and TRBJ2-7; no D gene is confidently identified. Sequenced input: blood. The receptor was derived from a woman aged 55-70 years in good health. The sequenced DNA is TGTGCCAGCAGTCGCGGACCGATCTCCTACGAGCAGTACTTC. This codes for CASSRGPISYEQYF.